This TCR beta chain was documented in a study of CD8 T cells in ankylosing spondylitis. TCRdb reanalysed the 5' RACE reads using MiXCR and keeps one entry per CDR3 protein. This table holds nearly 350,000 distinct CDR3 sequences, over 12% found once. In regard to this clonotype: Its antigen remains unknown.

Study-level results: Researchers reportedly found disease-linked clones significantly enriched in matched ankylosing spondylitis synovial fluid. Characteristic, it appeared, of ankylosing spondylitis blood was a TCR beta motif of several highly homologous variants. Earlier authors reported some of these motif variants in reactive arthritis synovial fluid and blood.

Germline V gene data show CDR1 as SGHTA and CDR2 as FQGNSA. The ends lost 5 bases at V and 2 bases at J; junction bases unmatched: 5. The CDR3 runs to 15 residues. This clonotype was sampled from a male donor with ankylosing spondylitis or in good health (not recorded which). The chain has TRBV7-2 and TRBJ2-3; TRBD2 matches 9 bases. Source material: blood, either unsorted or a sorted T cell fraction (not recorded which). The CDR3 spells CASSPWTSATDTQYF. CDR3 DNA: TGTGCCAGCAGCCCCTGGACTAGCGCCACAGATACGCAGTATTTT.